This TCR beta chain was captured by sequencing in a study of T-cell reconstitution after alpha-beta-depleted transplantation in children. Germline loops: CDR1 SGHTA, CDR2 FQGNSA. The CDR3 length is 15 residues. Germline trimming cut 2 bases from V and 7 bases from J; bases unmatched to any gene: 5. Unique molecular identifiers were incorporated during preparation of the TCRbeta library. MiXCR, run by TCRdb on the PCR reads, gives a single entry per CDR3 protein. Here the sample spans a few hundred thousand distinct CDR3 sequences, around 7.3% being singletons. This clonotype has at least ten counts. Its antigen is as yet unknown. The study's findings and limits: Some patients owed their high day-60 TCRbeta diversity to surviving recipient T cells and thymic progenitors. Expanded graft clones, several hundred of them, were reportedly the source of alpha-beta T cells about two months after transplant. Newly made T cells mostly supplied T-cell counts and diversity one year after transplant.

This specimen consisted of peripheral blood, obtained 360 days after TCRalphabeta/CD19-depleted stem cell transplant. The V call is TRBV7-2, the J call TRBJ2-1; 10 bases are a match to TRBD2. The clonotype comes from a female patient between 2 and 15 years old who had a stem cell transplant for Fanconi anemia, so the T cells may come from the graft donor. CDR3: CASSLSGGALNEQFF. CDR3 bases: TGTGCCAGCAGCTTAAGCGGGGGGGCTTTGAATGAGCAGTTCTTC.